These 16 T cell receptor beta chains were sequenced from one sample in a study of blood T cell repertoires in COVID-19. Produced via immunoSEQ multiplex PCR; TCRdb's table is partial and in-frame only. The sample lists 150,000 to 200,000 clones; over 75% were seen once. Sequenced input: PBMCs or T cells enriched from blood (not recorded which). The receptor source for this set is a woman between 18 and 29 years old who had recovered from COVID-19.

This sequence joins TRBV3-1 (or the pseudogene TRBV3-2) and TRBJ1-2; TRBD1 agrees at 10 bases. The CDR3 is made up of 14 amino acids. CDR1 is LGHDT and CDR2 is YNNKEL in the germline V gene (reference sequence). V was pared by 3 bases and J by 4 bases, with 2 bases of the junction left unmatched. CDR3 sequence (DNA): TGTGCCAGCAGCCATGGACAGGGGGGCTATGGCTACACCTTC. This codes for CASSHGQGGYGYTF.

This chain joins TRBV7-2 and TRBJ2-3; 7 nucleotides line up with TRBD2. In germline, CDR1 is SGHTA, CDR2 FQGNSA. The CDR3 is made up of 15 amino acids. Trimming cost V 7 bases and J 5 bases; bases outside gene matches: 12. As DNA, the CDR3 is TGTGCCAGCACCTGGGGGGGGAGTTCCTTAGATACGCAGTATTTT. It translates to CASTWGGSSLDTQYF.

This clone was observed once. The genes are TRBV7-9 and TRBJ2-1; no clear D gene. Germline V CDR1 and CDR2: SEHNR, FQNEAQ (reference sequence). The CDR3 has 15 residues. V lost 5 bases, J lost 0 bases, and 11 bases lay in between. The chain's CDR3 is CASSPVRSSYNEQFF. In nucleotides, the CDR3 is TGTGCCAGCAGCCCCGTCCGGAGCTCCTACAATGAGCAGTTCTTC.

The CDR3 sequence: CASSQGVQGWGSEKLFF. The DNA of the CDR3 is TGTGCCAGCAGCCAAGGGGTGCAGGGCTGGGGAAGTGAAAAACTGTTTTTT. The V and J genes are TRBV4-2 and TRBJ1-4; weak D call: TRBD1 (5 bases). From germline, CDR1 is LGHNA and CDR2 YNFKEQ. This CDR3 contains 17 residues. V dropped 1 base and J dropped 7 bases, with 19 bases sitting between them.

This clone has only a few counts. J is TRBJ1-5 and V is TRBV15; 7 bases match TRBD1. The CDR3 covers 17 residues. V dropped 0 bases and J dropped 8; count of bases not matched to a gene: 13. Germline V gives CDR1 LNHNV, CDR2 YYDKDF (reference sequence). The CDR3 reads CATSRDDRVRGFEPQHF. In DNA, the CDR3 is TGTGCCACCAGCAGAGATGACAGGGTGCGTGGATTTGAGCCCCAGCATTTT.

The chain couples TRBV27 to TRBJ1-3; 9 bases are a match to TRBD1. CDR3 length: 15 amino acids. V gave up 2 bases and J gave up 4 bases; unmatched junction bases: 3. Looked up from germline, CDR1 is MNHEY and CDR2 is SMNVEV (reference sequence). The CDR3 nucleotides are TGTGCCAGCAGTTTAGGGACAGGGTCCGGAAACACCATATATTTT. Translation: CASSLGTGSGNTIYF.

The chain joins TRBV15 to TRBJ1-5, with TRBD1 as a possible D gene (5 bases). CDR3 length equals 17 residues. Per the germline V gene, CDR1 is LNHNV and CDR2 is YYDKDF (reference sequence). Trimming removed 0 bases from V and 6 bases from J, with 18 bases in between. CDR3 in amino acids: CATSRDQGGALGQPQHF. The CDR3 bases are TGTGCCACCAGCAGAGATCAAGGTGGGGCGTTGGGTCAGCCCCAGCATTTT.

This chain links TRBV11-2 with TRBJ2-5, with 7 positions matching TRBD2. Germline CDR1 is SGHAT and CDR2 is FQNNGV. This CDR3 is 13 amino acids long. The V and J ends lost 4 bases and 5 bases, in that order; junction bases with no gene match: 4. The CDR3 DNA sequence: TGTGCCAGCAGCTACCCCGGGGGGGAGACCCAGTACTTC. Amino acid sequence: CASSYPGGETQYF.

The V gene is TRBV6-6, the J gene TRBJ2-2, with 10 positions matching TRBD2. Trimming removed 5 bases from V and 4 bases from J; junction bases left unmatched: 13. CDR3 length equals 18 residues. The V gene's germline CDR1 is MNHNY and CDR2 SVGAGI (reference sequence). In DNA, the CDR3 is TGTGCCAGCAGTCGCAGAGAGCTAGCGGGAGTTCTCACCGGGGAGCTGTTTTTT. It yields the protein CASSRRELAGVLTGELFF.

The chain is built from TRBV5-1 and TRBJ2-1; possible D gene TRBD2, 5 bases. Germline V gene lookup returns CDR1 SGHRS and CDR2 YFSETQ. The V gene lost 4 bases and the J gene lost 3 bases, with 17 bases spanning the gap. This CDR3 comprises 16 residues. For the CDR3, the DNA is TGCGCCAGCAGCGAAGGCACTTTACGGGGCTACAATGAGCAGTTCTTC. Translating it yields CASSEGTLRGYNEQFF.

V gene TRBV4-1 combines with J gene TRBJ2-7, with 8 bases identical to TRBD2. This CDR3 is 15 amino acids long. Germline CDR1 reads MGHRA; CDR2 reads YSYEKL. V shed 4 bases and J 2 bases; nucleotides not matched to a gene: 7. For the CDR3, the DNA is TGCGCCAGCAGCCCTACCGGGACTAGTACCTACGAGCAGTACTTC. Its translation: CASSPTGTSTYEQYF.

The chain links TRBV7-9 to TRBJ2-7; 7 bases fit TRBD1. Germline V lookup: CDR1 SEHNR, CDR2 FQNEAQ (reference sequence). This CDR3 has 15 residues. Trimming at V came to 4 bases and at J to 2 bases, leaving 8 bases not matched to a gene. CDR3 region: CASSSGTDLPYEQYF. The CDR3 DNA reads as TGTGCCAGCAGCTCTGGGACAGATTTGCCCTACGAGCAGTACTTC.

The rearrangement uses TRBV19 and TRBJ1-1, with 9 bases that match TRBD1. This CDR3 has 15 amino acids. Trimming at V came to 7 bases and at J to 4 bases, leaving 10 bases not matched to a gene. Germline CDR1 LNHDA, CDR2 SQIVND (reference sequence). The CDR3 here is CASIRDRVSGTEAFF. Written as DNA, the CDR3 is TGTGCCAGTATTAGGGACAGGGTAAGTGGCACTGAAGCTTTCTTT.

V usage is TRBV5-1 and J usage is TRBJ2-7; a weak D match, TRBD2 (6 bases). Germline CDR1 reads SGHRS; CDR2 reads YFSETQ. The CDR3 extends over 14 amino acids. Between the trimmed V and J ends, which lost 4 bases and 6 bases, there was a span of 17 bases. The DNA for the CDR3 is TGCGCCAGCAGCCTCGGCGGCGCCGGGGGCGAGCAGTACTTC. It specifies CASSLGGAGGEQYF.

The rearrangement joins TRBV30 to TRBJ1-3, with D tentatively TRBD1 (5 bases). CDR1 is GTSNPN, CDR2 SVGIG, per germline (reference sequence). The CDR3 sequence is 14 residues long. V dropped 5 bases and J dropped 2 bases, with 13 bases sitting between them. The CDR3: CAWPHPRAGNTIYF. DNA for the CDR3: TGTGCCTGGCCCCACCCCAGGGCTGGAAACACCATATATTTT.

The rearrangement uses TRBV5-1 and TRBJ1-2; 8 bases fit TRBD1. Germline CDR1 SGHRS, CDR2 YFSETQ. V lost 0 bases to trimming and J lost 2 bases; unmatched junction nucleotides: 15. The CDR3 runs 19 residues. The CDR3 loop reads CASSLVWDRDRTPNYGYTF. CDR3 in DNA: TGCGCCAGCAGCTTGGTGTGGGACCGGGACAGGACCCCCAACTATGGCTACACCTTC. The full variable domain, completed using reference TRBV5-1 and TRBJ1-2, is KAGVTQTPRYLIKTRGQQVTLSCSPISGHRSVSWYQQTPGQGLQFLFEYFSETQRNKGNFPGRFSGRQFSNSRSEMNVSTLELGDSALYLCASSLVWDRDRTPNYGYTFGSGTRLTVV.